A single sample is the source of the 6 T cell receptor beta chains below, sequenced in a study of Graves' ophthalmopathy and Graves' hyperthyroidism. Researchers took RNA transcripts and amplified TCR beta CDR3 regions from them. An initial RT-PCR round employing HTBI primers preceded a second-round multiplex PCR. TCRdb re-derived calls from the multiplex PCR reads in MiXCR, one entry per CDR3 protein. The sample yields a few hundred thousand distinct CDR3 sequences, under 25% seen once. Input material: peripheral blood. These receptors came from a woman aged 18-29 years with stable Graves' hyperthyroidism.

The sample holds many counts of this clonotype. The chain combines TRBV29-1 with TRBJ1-2; unclear D gene. The CDR3 has 14 residues. Trimming took off 0 bases at V and 4 bases at J, with 12 bases between the two ends. From germline, CDR1 is SQVTM and CDR2 ANQGSEA. The CDR3 coding sequence is TGCAGCGTTGAAGATCCTGCAGGACCCTATGGCTACACCTTC. This sequence encodes CSVEDPAGPYGYTF. Full variable domain (rest looked up from reference TRBV29-1 and TRBJ1-2): SAVISQKPSRDICQRGTSLTIQCQVDSQVTMMFWYRQQPGQSLTLIATANQGSEATYESGFVIDKFPISRPNLTFSTLTVSNMSPEDSSIYLCSVEDPAGPYGYTFGSGTRLTVV.

This clonotype was picked up many times. The V and J genes are TRBV12-5 and TRBJ1-1, with D possibly matching TRBD1 (6 bases). The CDR3 spans 14 residues. The V end lost 5 bases, the J end lost 5 bases, and 15 bases lay between the germline ends. CDR1 and CDR2 from the germline V gene are LGHNT and FRNRAP. CDR3 amino acids: CASGTGGAGTEAFF. The CDR3 nucleotides are TGTGCTAGTGGTACGGGGGGGGCGGGAACTGAAGCTTTCTTT.

The chain is built from TRBV6-2 or TRBV6-3 and TRBJ2-7; tentative D call: TRBD2 (6 bases). The CDR3 length is 14 residues. The V end lost 5 bases, the J end lost 4 bases, and 15 bases lay between the germline ends. Looked up from germline, CDR1 is MNHEY and CDR2 is SVGEGT. CDR3 sequence: CASSPPREVYEQYF. The CDR3 region has the DNA TGTGCCAGCAGTCCCCCCAGGGAGGTTTACGAGCAGTACTTC.

This clonotype has just a few counts. The chain joins TRBV28 to TRBJ2-7; D unclear. This CDR3 is built from 14 residues. CDR1 is MDHEN, CDR2 SYDVKM, per germline. Trimming cost V 3 bases and J 5 bases, with 14 bases left between them. CDR3 nucleotides: TGTGCCAGCAGTTTTTGGGGTGTTGGGAACGAGCAGTACTTC. Translated, it gives CASSFWGVGNEQYF.

V and J are TRBV4-3 and TRBJ1-6; 7 bases match TRBD1. After removal of 1 base from V and 7 bases from J, the junction contained 4 bases not matched to a gene. Germline V gene data show CDR1 as LGHNA and CDR2 as YSLEER. The CDR3 is made up of 15 amino acids. CDR3 residues: CASSQVSGGNSPLHF. The CDR3 DNA sequence: TGCGCCAGCAGCCAAGTCTCAGGGGGAAATTCACCCCTCCACTTT.

This clonotype was counted once. The J gene is TRBJ1-3, the V gene TRBV6-5, with D uncertain. The V end lost 1 base, the J end lost 2 bases, and 3 bases lay between the germline ends. CDR1 and CDR2 from the germline V gene are MNHEY and SVGAGI. The CDR3 covers 13 residues. The CDR3 region has the DNA TGTGCCAGCAGTTACTTTCCTGGAAACACCATATATTTT. It specifies CASSYFPGNTIYF.